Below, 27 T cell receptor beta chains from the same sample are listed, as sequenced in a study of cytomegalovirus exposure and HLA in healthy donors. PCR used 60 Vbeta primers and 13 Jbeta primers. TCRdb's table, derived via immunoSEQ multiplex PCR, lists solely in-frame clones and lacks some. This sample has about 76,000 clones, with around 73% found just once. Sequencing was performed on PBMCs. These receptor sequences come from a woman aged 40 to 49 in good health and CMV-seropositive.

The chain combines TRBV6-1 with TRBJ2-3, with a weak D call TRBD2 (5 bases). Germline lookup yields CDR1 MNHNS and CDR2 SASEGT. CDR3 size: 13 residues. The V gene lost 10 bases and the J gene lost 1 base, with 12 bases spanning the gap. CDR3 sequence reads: CATRPAGTDTQYF. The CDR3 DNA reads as TGTGCCACCCGCCCAGCGGGCACAGATACGCAGTATTTT.

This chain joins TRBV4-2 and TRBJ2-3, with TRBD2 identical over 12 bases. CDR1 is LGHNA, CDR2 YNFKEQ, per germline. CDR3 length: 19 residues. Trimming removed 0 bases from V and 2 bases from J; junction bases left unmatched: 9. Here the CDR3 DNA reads TGTGCCAGCAGCCAAGAGCTAGCGGGGGGGCTAGATTCCACAGATACGCAGTATTTT. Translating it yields CASSQELAGGLDSTDTQYF.

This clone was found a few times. CDR3 nucleotides: TGTGCCAGCAGCCCGGGGGGGGCGGGGGGGCGAAATGAGCAGTTCTTC. It specifies CASSPGGAGGRNEQFF. The gene calls are TRBV5-4 and TRBJ2-1; 9 nucleotides line up with TRBD2. CDR1 SGHNT and CDR2 YYREEE come from the germline V gene (reference sequence). This CDR3 spans 16 amino acids. V shed 4 bases and J 7 bases; nucleotides not matched to a gene: 12.

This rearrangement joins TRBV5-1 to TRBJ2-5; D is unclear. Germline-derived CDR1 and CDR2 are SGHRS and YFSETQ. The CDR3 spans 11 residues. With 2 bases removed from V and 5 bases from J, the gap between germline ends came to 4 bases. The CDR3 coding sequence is TGCGCCAGCAGCTTTCAGGAGACCCAGTACTTC. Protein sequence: CASSFQETQYF.

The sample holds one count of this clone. CDR3 DNA sequence: TGTGCTAGTGGTCCTTCAGGTTTCAGCTCCTACGAGCAGTACTTC. Translated: CASGPSGFSSYEQYF. The genes are TRBV12-5 and TRBJ2-7; D call uncertain. V was cut by 5 bases and J by 0 bases, with 14 bases left in between. Germline CDR1 is LGHNT and CDR2 is FRNRAP. This CDR3 has 15 amino acids.

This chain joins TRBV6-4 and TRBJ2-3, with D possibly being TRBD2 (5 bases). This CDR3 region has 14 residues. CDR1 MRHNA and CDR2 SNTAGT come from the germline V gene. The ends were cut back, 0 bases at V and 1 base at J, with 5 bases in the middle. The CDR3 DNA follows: TGTGCCAGCAGTGACTCGCGGGGCACAGATACGCAGTATTTT. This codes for CASSDSRGTDTQYF.

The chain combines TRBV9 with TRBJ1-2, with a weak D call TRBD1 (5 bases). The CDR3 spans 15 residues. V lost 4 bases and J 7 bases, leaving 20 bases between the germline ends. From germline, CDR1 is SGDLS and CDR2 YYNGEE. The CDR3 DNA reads TGTGCCAGCAGCCCCTTTGTGGGAGGGGCGGGTGGCTACACCTTC. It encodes CASSPFVGGAGGYTF.

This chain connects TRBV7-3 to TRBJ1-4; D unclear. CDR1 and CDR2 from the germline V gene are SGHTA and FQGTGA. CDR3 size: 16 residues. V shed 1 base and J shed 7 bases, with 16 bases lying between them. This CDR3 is CASSLNMAGNGEKLFF. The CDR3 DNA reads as TGTGCCAGCAGCTTAAACATGGCGGGGAACGGTGAAAAACTGTTTTTT.

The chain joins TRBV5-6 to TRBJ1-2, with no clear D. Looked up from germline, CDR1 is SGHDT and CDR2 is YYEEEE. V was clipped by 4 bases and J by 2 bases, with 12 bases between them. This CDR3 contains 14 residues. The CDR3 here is CASSPLAGNYGYTF. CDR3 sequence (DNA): TGTGCCAGCAGCCCTTTAGCGGGAAACTATGGCTACACCTTC. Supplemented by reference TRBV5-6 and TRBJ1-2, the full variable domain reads DAGVTQSPTHLIKTRGQQVTLRCSPKSGHDTVSWYQQALGQGPQFIFQYYEEEERQRGNFPDRFSGHQFPNYSSELNVNALLLGDSALYLCASSPLAGNYGYTFGSGTRLTVV.

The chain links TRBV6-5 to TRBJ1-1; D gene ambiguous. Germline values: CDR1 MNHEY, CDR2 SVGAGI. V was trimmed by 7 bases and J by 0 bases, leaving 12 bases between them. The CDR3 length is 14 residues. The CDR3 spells CASTMREMNTEAFF. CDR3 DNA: TGTGCCAGCACTATGAGGGAGATGAACACTGAAGCTTTCTTT.

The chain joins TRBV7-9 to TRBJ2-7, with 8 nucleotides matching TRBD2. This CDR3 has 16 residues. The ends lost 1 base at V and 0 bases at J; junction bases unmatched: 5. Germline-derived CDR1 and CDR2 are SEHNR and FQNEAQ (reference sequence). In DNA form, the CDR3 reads TGTGCCAGCAGCTTAGTTCAGCGGGGGCCCTCCTACGAGCAGTACTTC. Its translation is CASSLVQRGPSYEQYF.

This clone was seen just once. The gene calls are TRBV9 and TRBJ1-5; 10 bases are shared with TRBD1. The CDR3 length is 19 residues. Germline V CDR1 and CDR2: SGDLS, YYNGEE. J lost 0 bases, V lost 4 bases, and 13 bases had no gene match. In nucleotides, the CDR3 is TGTGCCAGCAGCAGGGGGACAGGGGATATCTCGGATAGCAATCAGCCCCAGCATTTT. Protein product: CASSRGTGDISDSNQPQHF.

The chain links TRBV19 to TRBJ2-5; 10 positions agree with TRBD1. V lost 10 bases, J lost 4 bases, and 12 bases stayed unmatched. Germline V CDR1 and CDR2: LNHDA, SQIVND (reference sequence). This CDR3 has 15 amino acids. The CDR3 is CATRQGAILTETQYF. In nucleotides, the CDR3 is TGTGCCACTCGACAGGGGGCTATACTAACAGAGACCCAGTACTTC.

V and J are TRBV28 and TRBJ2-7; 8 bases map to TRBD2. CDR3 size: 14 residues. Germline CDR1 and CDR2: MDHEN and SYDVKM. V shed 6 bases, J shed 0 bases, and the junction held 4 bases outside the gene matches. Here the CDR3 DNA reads TGTGCCAGCAGACGGGGGGGGTCCTCCTACGAGCAGTACTTC. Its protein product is CASRRGGSSYEQYF.

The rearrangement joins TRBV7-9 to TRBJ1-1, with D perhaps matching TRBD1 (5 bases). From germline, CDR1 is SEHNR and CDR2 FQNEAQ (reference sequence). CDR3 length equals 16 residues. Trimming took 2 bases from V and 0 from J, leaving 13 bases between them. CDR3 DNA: TGTGCCAGCAGCTTACCAGGAGGGGCCATGAACACTGAAGCTTTCTTT. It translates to CASSLPGGAMNTEAFF.

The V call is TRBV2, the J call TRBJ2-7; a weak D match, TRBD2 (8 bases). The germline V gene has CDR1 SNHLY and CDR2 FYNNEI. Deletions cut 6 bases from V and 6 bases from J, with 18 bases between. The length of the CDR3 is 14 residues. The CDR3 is CASRAGRGLGEQYF. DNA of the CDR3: TGTGCCAGCAGAGCCGGGAGGGGGCTAGGCGAGCAGTACTTC.

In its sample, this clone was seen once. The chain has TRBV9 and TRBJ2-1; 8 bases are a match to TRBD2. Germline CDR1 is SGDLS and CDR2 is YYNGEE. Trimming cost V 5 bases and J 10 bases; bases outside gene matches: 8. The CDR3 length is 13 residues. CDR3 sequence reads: CASSRTSGNEQFF. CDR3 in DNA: TGTGCCAGCAGTCGTACTAGCGGCAACGAGCAGTTCTTC. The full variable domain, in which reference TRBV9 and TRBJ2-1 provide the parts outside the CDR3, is DSGVTQTPKHLITATGQRVTLRCSPRSGDLSVYWYQQSLDQGLQFLIQYYNGEERAKGNILERFSAQQFPDLHSELNLSSLELGDSALYFCASSRTSGNEQFFGPGTRLTVL.

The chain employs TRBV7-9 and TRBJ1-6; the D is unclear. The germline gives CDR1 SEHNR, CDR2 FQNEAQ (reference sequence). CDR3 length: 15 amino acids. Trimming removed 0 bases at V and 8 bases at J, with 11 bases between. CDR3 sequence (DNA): TGTGCCAGCAGCTTAGCGAGGGTTAAGGATTCACCCCTCCACTTT. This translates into CASSLARVKDSPLHF.

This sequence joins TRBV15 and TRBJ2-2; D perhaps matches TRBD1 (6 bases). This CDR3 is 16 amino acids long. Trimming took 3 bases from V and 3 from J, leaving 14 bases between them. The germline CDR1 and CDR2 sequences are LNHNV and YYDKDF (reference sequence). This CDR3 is CATSSRDNRHTGELFF. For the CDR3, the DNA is TGTGCCACCAGCAGTAGGGACAACCGTCACACCGGGGAGCTGTTTTTT.

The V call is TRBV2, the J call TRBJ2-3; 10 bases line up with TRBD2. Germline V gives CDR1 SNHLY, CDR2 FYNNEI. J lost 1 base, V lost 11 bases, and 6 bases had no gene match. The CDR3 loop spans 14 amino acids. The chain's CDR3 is CAGRSGGGTDTQYF. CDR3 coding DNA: TGTGCCGGGAGAAGCGGGGGGGGCACAGATACGCAGTATTTT.

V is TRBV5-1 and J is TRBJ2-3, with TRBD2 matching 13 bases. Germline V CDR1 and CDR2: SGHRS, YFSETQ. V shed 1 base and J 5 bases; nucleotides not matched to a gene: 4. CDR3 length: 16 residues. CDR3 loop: CASSLLLAGGRDTQYF. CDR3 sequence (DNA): TGCGCCAGCAGCTTGTTACTAGCGGGGGGGCGAGATACGCAGTATTTT. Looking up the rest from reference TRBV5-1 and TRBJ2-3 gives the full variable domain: KAGVTQTPRYLIKTRGQQVTLSCSPISGHRSVSWYQQTPGQGLQFLFEYFSETQRNKGNFPGRFSGRQFSNSRSEMNVSTLELGDSALYLCASSLLLAGGRDTQYFGPGTRLTVL.

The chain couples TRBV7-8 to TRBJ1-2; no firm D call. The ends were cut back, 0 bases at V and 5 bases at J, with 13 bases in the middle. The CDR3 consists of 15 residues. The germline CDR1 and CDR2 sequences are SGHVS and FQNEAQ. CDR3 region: CASSLAGHRPYGYTF. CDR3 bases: TGTGCCAGCAGCTTAGCGGGCCACAGACCGTATGGCTACACCTTC.

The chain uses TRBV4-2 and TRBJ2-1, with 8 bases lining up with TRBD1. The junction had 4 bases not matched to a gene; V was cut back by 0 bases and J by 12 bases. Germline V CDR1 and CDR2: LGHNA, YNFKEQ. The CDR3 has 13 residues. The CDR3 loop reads CASSQEYGTGQFF. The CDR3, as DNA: TGTGCCAGCAGCCAAGAATACGGGACAGGGCAGTTCTTC.

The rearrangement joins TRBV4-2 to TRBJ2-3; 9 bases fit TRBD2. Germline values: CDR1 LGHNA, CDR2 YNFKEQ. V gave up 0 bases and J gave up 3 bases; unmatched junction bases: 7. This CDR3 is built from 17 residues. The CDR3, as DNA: TGTGCCAGCAGCCAAGAGAAAAGCGGGGGGCATACAGATACGCAGTATTTT. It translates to CASSQEKSGGHTDTQYF.

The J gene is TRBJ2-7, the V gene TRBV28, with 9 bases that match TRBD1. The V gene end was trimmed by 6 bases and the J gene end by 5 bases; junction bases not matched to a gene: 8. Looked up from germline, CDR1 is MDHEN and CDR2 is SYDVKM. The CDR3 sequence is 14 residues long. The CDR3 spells CASSYGTGSHEQYF. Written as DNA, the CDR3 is TGTGCCAGCAGCTATGGGACAGGGTCCCACGAGCAGTACTTC.

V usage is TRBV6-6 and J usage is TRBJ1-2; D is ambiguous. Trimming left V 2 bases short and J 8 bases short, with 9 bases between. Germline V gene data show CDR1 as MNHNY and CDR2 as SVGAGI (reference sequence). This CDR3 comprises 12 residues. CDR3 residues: CASSYGIEGYTF. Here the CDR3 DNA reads TGTGCCAGCAGTTACGGTATCGAGGGCTACACCTTC.

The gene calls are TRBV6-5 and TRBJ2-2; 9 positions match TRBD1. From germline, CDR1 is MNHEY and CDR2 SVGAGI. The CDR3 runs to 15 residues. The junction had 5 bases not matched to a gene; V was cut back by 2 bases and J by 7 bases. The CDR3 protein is CASSYGTGFSGELFF. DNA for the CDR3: TGTGCCAGCAGTTACGGGACAGGGTTCAGCGGGGAGCTGTTTTTT.